This T cell receptor (beta chain) comes out of a study of control samples from healthy donors and cancer patients. Clones were read by immunoSEQ multiplex PCR, and TCRdb kept only the in-frame ones, dropping some. The table records approximately 150,000 clones, roughly nine tenths of them present only once. Source material: blood. The sequence came from a man aged 30 to 45 in good health.

CDR3 in DNA: TGTGCCAGCAGTCTGGGGGGAGGGACTGCTAATGAGCAGTTCTTC. It specifies CASSLGGGTANEQFF. The chain combines TRBV5-5 with TRBJ2-1; 7 bases fit TRBD2. The germline V gene encodes CDR1 SGHKS and CDR2 YYEKEE (reference sequence). V lost 5 bases, J lost 7 bases, and 12 bases stayed unmatched. The CDR3 is 15 residues long.